A selection of T cell receptor beta chains follows, all from one sample in a study of beta chain features in type 1 diabetes. Here immunoSEQ multiplex PCR was the method, and the copy in TCRdb shows in-frame clones only, minus some. The table shows about 360,000 clones, with roughly 12% occurring only once. Sample: naive CD4+ T cells from blood. The receptors were sampled from a woman aged 18-29 years with type 1 diabetes. Each CDR3 is given with its conserved first and last residue. A D gene is named only where the DNA matches it firmly. The listing skips clone size in some rows; elsewhere it reads once, few, many or a size class.

clone_size	j_call	v_call	d_call	cdr3_nt	cdr3_aa
few	TRBJ2-7	TRBV29-1	TRBD2	TGCAGCGTTGAAGCTACTAGCGGCTCCTACGAGCAGTACTTC	CSVEATSGSYEQYF
few	TRBJ1-2	TRBV10-2	.	TGCGCCAGCAGTGAGTCGTTGGTCAGGGAGGACTATGGCTACACCTTC	CASSESLVREDYGYTF
.	TRBJ2-4	TRBV13	TRBD2	TGTGCCAGCAGCCCCCGCGGGACTAGCAGCATTCAGTACTTC	CASSPRGTSSIQYF
.	TRBJ2-5	TRBV15	.	TGTGCCACCAGCCCGCGGCAGGGTGGTGCGGCGGCCCAGTACTTC	CATSPRQGGAAAQYF
few	TRBJ2-1	TRBV28	TRBD2	TGTGCCAGCAGTTTACCCGGGACTAGCGGCTCCAATGAGCAGTTCTTC	CASSLPGTSGSNEQFF
few	TRBJ2-1	TRBV5-6	.	TGTGCCAGCAGCCTCCGGGCCGGGGGATACAATGAGCAGTTCTTC	CASSLRAGGYNEQFF
.	TRBJ2-7	TRBV2	TRBD1	TGTGCCAGCAGGCAAGGGACAGGGGCCTCCTACGAGCAGTACTTC	CASRQGTGASYEQYF
.	TRBJ1-1	TRBV7-2	.	TGTGCCAGCAGCTTTCAAGGGGGAGGGTACACTGAAGCTTTCTTT	CASSFQGGGYTEAFF
.	TRBJ2-3	TRBV18	TRBD2	TGTGCCAGCTCACGCGGGACTAGCGAAAGCACAGATACGCAGTATTTT	CASSRGTSESTDTQYF
.	TRBJ2-7	TRBV6-5	.	TGTGCCAGCAGTTACTCCGTAGTCGGGGGCGAGCAGTACTTC	CASSYSVVGGEQYF
few	TRBJ1-6	TRBV27	.	TGTGCCAGCAGGCGTACCAGGGGAGAATACTCACCCCTCCACTTT	CASRRTRGEYSPLHF
few	TRBJ2-3	TRBV4-1	TRBD2	TGCGCCAGCAGCCAAGATAACATTAGGACTAGCGGGGAGAGCACAGATACGCAGTATTTT	CASSQDNIRTSGESTDTQYF
.	TRBJ1-1	TRBV18	.	TGTGCCAGCTCACCACTGGTCGGGTCCACTGAAGCTTTCTTT	CASSPLVGSTEAFF
.	TRBJ2-3	TRBV11-2	TRBD2	TGTGCCAGCAGAACTAGCGGAACAGATACGCAGTATTTT	CASRTSGTDTQYF
few	TRBJ2-4	TRBV5-4	.	TGTGCCAGCAGTCTGCCTAAGAGCATTCAGTACTTC	CASSLPKSIQYF
.	TRBJ1-2	TRBV5-1	.	TGCGCCAGCAGGTCAGGCTATGGCTACACCTTC	CASRSGYGYTF
.	TRBJ2-5	TRBV6-6	TRBD2	TGTGCCAGCAGTTTTCCACTTGGGACTAGCGGGGAAACCCAGTACTTC	CASSFPLGTSGETQYF
few	TRBJ2-7	TRBV30	TRBD1	TGTGCCTGGAGTAGGACAGGACCTACCTACGAGCAGTACTTC	CAWSRTGPTYEQYF
.	TRBJ2-7	TRBV4-1	.	TGCGCCAGCAGCCAAGCCGAACAGGGCTACGAGCAGTACTTC	CASSQAEQGYEQYF
.	TRBJ2-4	TRBV27	.	TGTGCCAGCCGACTAGAGAGGCAGAACATTCAGTACTTC	CASRLERQNIQYF
.	TRBJ2-1	TRBV28	TRBD2	TGTGCCAGCAGTTTATCGAGCGGGGGGAACAATGAGCAGTTCTTC	CASSLSSGGNNEQFF
.	TRBJ2-7	TRBV6-5	TRBD2	TGTGCCAGCAGTCTGGGGGGGGGAGGCTACGAGCAGTACTTC	CASSLGGGGYEQYF
.	TRBJ2-5	TRBV25-1	.	TGTGCCAGCAGTGATGGTCAGGGGCACCAAGAGACCCAGTACTTC	CASSDGQGHQETQYF
few	TRBJ1-5	TRBV7-2	TRBD1	TGTGCCAGCAGCTTCGGGACAGCGGGTCAGCCCCAGCATTTT	CASSFGTAGQPQHF
.	TRBJ2-7	TRBV4-2	.	TGTGCCAGCAGCCAAGGGGTGATGAGGTCCCTCGCTTTGTACGAGCAGTACTTC	CASSQGVMRSLALYEQYF
.	TRBJ2-7	TRBV5-1	TRBD2	TGCGCCAGCAGCTGGGCTAGCGGAAGCTCGTACGAGCAGTACTTC	CASSWASGSSYEQYF
few	TRBJ2-1	TRBV5-4	TRBD2	TGTGCCAGCAGCTTGTACGGGACTAGCAATGAGCAGTTCTTC	CASSLYGTSNEQFF
.	TRBJ2-2	TRBV7-3	TRBD2	TGTGCCAGCAGCACCCAATCTAGCGGAGCCGGGGAGCTGTTTTTT	CASSTQSSGAGELFF
.	TRBJ2-2	TRBV7-2	.	TGTGCCAGCAGCTATCTAGGAGTCACCGGGGAGCTGTTTTTT	CASSYLGVTGELFF
few	TRBJ2-2	TRBV9	.	TGTGCCAGCAGCGTTGGGCCAATTCCTATCGCCGGGGAGCTGTTTTTT	CASSVGPIPIAGELFF
few	TRBJ1-2	TRBV7-9	.	TGTGCCAGCTTACGAACACCCTCTCAGCCACAGGGTAACTATGGCTACACCTTC	CASLRTPSQPQGNYGYTF
few	TRBJ2-3	TRBV29-1	TRBD2	TGCAGCGTTGGCCCCCGGGGGACTAGCGGGAGTCAAGATACGCAGTATTTT	CSVGPRGTSGSQDTQYF
.	TRBJ2-7	TRBV14	.	TGTGCCAGCAGCCAAGGAGAACCCCACGTGCAGTACTTC	CASSQGEPHVQYF
.	TRBJ1-2	TRBV29-1	.	TGCAGCGTTTACAGGGCGCCCTATGGCTACACCTTC	CSVYRAPYGYTF
.	TRBJ1-1	TRBV18	.	TGTGCCAGCTCACCAGAGGGTTACACTGAAGCTTTCTTT	CASSPEGYTEAFF
.	TRBJ1-2	TRBV5-6	TRBD1	TGTGCCAGCATCCCGGGCACAGGGGGACCTGGCTACACCTTC	CASIPGTGGPGYTF
.	TRBJ1-2	TRBV15	TRBD1	TGTGCCACCAGCAGAGTCGGGACAGGGCTAAGTGGCTACACCTTC	CATSRVGTGLSGYTF
.	TRBJ2-2	TRBV18	.	TGTGCCAGCTCACCTGTAAGAGGGTCCGGGGAGCTGTTTTTT	CASSPVRGSGELFF
few	TRBJ2-1	TRBV28	TRBD1	TGTGCCAGCAGTCCACCAATACAGGGGGCGCTTCGGAATGAGCAGTTCTTC	CASSPPIQGALRNEQFF
.	TRBJ2-3	TRBV6-5	TRBD2	TGTGCCACTATAGCGGGGCCCACAGATACGCAGTATTTT	CATIAGPTDTQYF
few	TRBJ2-2	TRBV7-2	.	TGTGCCAGCAGCTTAGCCACAGCCTCCCGGGAGCTGTTTTTT	CASSLATASRELFF
.	TRBJ2-5	TRBV4-3	TRBD2	TGCGCCAGCAGCCACAATCCCAGCGGGGGGGGTGAGACCCAGTACTTC	CASSHNPSGGGETQYF
few	TRBJ1-5	TRBV7-2	.	TGTGCCAGCAGCTTAGATCCCATTAGCAATCAGCCCCAGCATTTT	CASSLDPISNQPQHF
few	TRBJ2-7	TRBV6-1	.	TGTGCCAGCAGTGAGTTTGGGTCAGGGTCCTACGAGCAGTACTTC	CASSEFGSGSYEQYF
few	TRBJ2-4	TRBV5-1	TRBD2	TGCGCCAGCAGGAGGGGGACTAGCGGAAACGGCAAAAACATTCAGTACTTC	CASRRGTSGNGKNIQYF
few	TRBJ2-5	TRBV29-1	TRBD1	TGCAGCGTCCTGACAGGGTTAGAGACCCAGTACTTC	CSVLTGLETQYF
.	TRBJ2-7	TRBV28	.	TGTGCCAGCAGTTTGCCCGGGACCTACGAGCAGTACTTC	CASSLPGTYEQYF
.	TRBJ2-7	TRBV29-1	.	TGCAGCGTTCAAGACCCGGTCCTCTACGAGCAGTACTTC	CSVQDPVLYEQYF
.	TRBJ2-7	TRBV9	TRBD2	TGTGCCAGCAGCGGCGGGACTAGATATTACGAGCAGTACTTC	CASSGGTRYYEQYF
few	TRBJ2-1	TRBV4-3	TRBD2	TGCGCCAGCAGCCAAGTCCTGGGGACTAGCGTAATCAATGAGCAGTTCTTC	CASSQVLGTSVINEQFF
.	TRBJ2-1	TRBV6-6	TRBD2	TGTGCCAGCAGTTCCCCGGGACTAGTGGCCTACAATGAGCAGTTCTTC	CASSSPGLVAYNEQFF
.	TRBJ2-2	TRBV9	.	TGTGCCAGCAGCGCCAGGGTGTACGGGGAGCTGTTTTTT	CASSARVYGELFF
few	TRBJ2-7	TRBV29-1	TRBD2	TGCAGCGCCTCGGGACTAGGGTCCTACGAGCAGTACTTC	CSASGLGSYEQYF